These T cell receptor beta chains were read from a single sample in a study of OX40 agonist ivuxolimab in advanced cancers. Some clones are missing from TCRdb's copy, which holds only in-frame ones; the method was immunoSEQ multiplex PCR. This sample carries more than 40,000 clones, approximately 88% of them seen once, and the ten largest clones take 45% to 70%. This specimen was CD4+ or CD8+ T cells sorted from blood, taken in a trial of the OX40 agonist ivuxolimab. The receptor set was obtained from an adult with an advanced solid tumor such as melanoma, head and neck, liver or kidney cancer. Each CDR3 is given with its conserved first and last residue. A D gene is named only where the DNA matches it firmly. A row's size may be missing; if present it is once, few, many or a size class.

V gene: TRBV11-3; J gene: TRBJ2-1; D gene: TRBD2; clone size: .; CDR3 DNA: TGTGCCAGCAGCTCCTCCCGTGGGCTAGCGGTCTACAATGAGCAGTTCTTC; CDR3 protein: CASSSSRGLAVYNEQFF
V gene: TRBV9; J gene: TRBJ2-5; D gene: .; clone size: .; CDR3 DNA: TGTGCCAGCAGCGTAAACGGGAGAGATTTAGAGACCCAGTACTTC; CDR3 protein: CASSVNGRDLETQYF
V gene: TRBV19; J gene: TRBJ1-1; D gene: .; clone size: .; CDR3 DNA: TGTGCCAGTACCGACTCACTGGGGAGGGGGGCAACCGAAGCTTTCTTT; CDR3 protein: CASTDSLGRGATEAFF
V gene: TRBV5-1; J gene: TRBJ1-1; D gene: .; clone size: .; CDR3 DNA: TGCGCCAGCAGCGATCAGGGGTTTGTGAACACTGAAGCTTTCTTT; CDR3 protein: CASSDQGFVNTEAFF
V gene: TRBV7-9; J gene: TRBJ1-2; D gene: TRBD1; clone size: .; CDR3 DNA: TGTGCCAGCAGCCGGCGGGAATGGACAGGCCTTCCCACGTATGGCTACACCTTC; CDR3 protein: CASSRREWTGLPTYGYTF
V gene: TRBV6-5; J gene: TRBJ1-6; D gene: .; clone size: .; CDR3 DNA: TGTGCCAGCAGTTACGGGGGGTCACCCCTCCACTTT; CDR3 protein: CASSYGGSPLHF
V gene: TRBV5-1; J gene: TRBJ1-1; D gene: TRBD1; clone size: .; CDR3 DNA: TGCGCCAGCAGCTTGGCCCCCGTACAGGGGCAGACTGAAGCTTTCTTT; CDR3 protein: CASSLAPVQGQTEAFF
V gene: TRBV6-5; J gene: TRBJ1-1; D gene: .; clone size: .; CDR3 DNA: TGTGCCAGCAGTGCCACCCCGGGAGGAGTCACTGAAGCTTTCTTT; CDR3 protein: CASSATPGGVTEAFF
V gene: TRBV18; J gene: TRBJ2-7; D gene: TRBD1; clone size: .; CDR3 DNA: TGTGCCAGCTCACCACCGGGGACAGGGCTCCACGAGCAGTACTTC; CDR3 protein: CASSPPGTGLHEQYF
V gene: TRBV6-1; J gene: TRBJ2-2; D gene: .; clone size: .; CDR3 DNA: TGTGCCAGCAGTGAAGTCCTAGGGGGAACCGGGGAGCTGTTTTTT; CDR3 protein: CASSEVLGGTGELFF
V gene: TRBV19; J gene: TRBJ2-2; D gene: TRBD1; clone size: .; CDR3 DNA: TGTGCCAGTAGGCCAGGGGGCACCACCGGGGAGCTGTTTTTT; CDR3 protein: CASRPGGTTGELFF
V gene: TRBV6-4; J gene: TRBJ1-6; D gene: TRBD1; clone size: .; CDR3 DNA: TGTGCCAGCAGTGAGCAAGGACAGGGACTAGGTTCACCCCTCCACTTT; CDR3 protein: CASSEQGQGLGSPLHF
V gene: TRBV28; J gene: TRBJ2-7; D gene: .; clone size: .; CDR3 DNA: TGTGCCAGCACTCCGCCGGGCAGATTGGACGAGCAGTACTTC; CDR3 protein: CASTPPGRLDEQYF
V gene: TRBV11-3; J gene: TRBJ1-2; D gene: TRBD1; clone size: .; CDR3 DNA: TGTGCCAGCAGCTTAAGGACAGGGATGTTGGTTTGGTATGGCTACACCTTC; CDR3 protein: CASSLRTGMLVWYGYTF
V gene: TRBV21-1; J gene: TRBJ1-5; D gene: .; clone size: .; CDR3 DNA: TGTGCCAGCAGCGAACTTAGCAATCAGCCCCAGCATTTT; CDR3 protein: CASSELSNQPQHF
V gene: TRBV28; J gene: TRBJ1-5; D gene: .; clone size: .; CDR3 DNA: TGTGCCAGCAGTTTTACAGATAGCAATCAGCCCCAGCATTTT; CDR3 protein: CASSFTDSNQPQHF
V gene: TRBV16; J gene: TRBJ1-6; D gene: .; clone size: .; CDR3 DNA: TGTGCCAGCAGCCAATCGGCAGACCAAGGTTATTCACCCCTCCACTTT; CDR3 protein: CASSQSADQGYSPLHF
V gene: TRBV18; J gene: TRBJ2-5; D gene: .; clone size: .; CDR3 DNA: TGTGCCAGCTCACCCGGACATCAAGAGACCCAGTACTTC; CDR3 protein: CASSPGHQETQYF
V gene: TRBV23-1; J gene: TRBJ1-2; D gene: .; clone size: once; CDR3 DNA: TGCGCCAGCAGTCAATCAGGGTTTGGCTACACCTTC; CDR3 protein: CASSQSGFGYTF
V gene: TRBV28; J gene: TRBJ1-6; D gene: TRBD1; clone size: once; CDR3 DNA: TGTGCCAGCAGTTTATTTGTCAGGGGGAATTCACCCCTCCACTTT; CDR3 protein: CASSLFVRGNSPLHF
V gene: TRBV5-1; J gene: TRBJ2-2; D gene: TRBD1; clone size: .; CDR3 DNA: TGCGCCAGCAGCGATGTGAAGACAGGGGGAAACACCGGGGAGCTGTTTTTT; CDR3 protein: CASSDVKTGGNTGELFF
V gene: TRBV6-1; J gene: TRBJ2-1; D gene: TRBD1; clone size: .; CDR3 DNA: TGTGCCAGCAGTGAACCCGGACAGGGTTGGAATGAGCAGTTCTTC; CDR3 protein: CASSEPGQGWNEQFF
V gene: TRBV19; J gene: TRBJ2-2; D gene: TRBD1; clone size: .; CDR3 DNA: TGTGCCAGTAGTATAGGTACGGGGACAGGGGCCACCGGGGAGCTGTTTTTT; CDR3 protein: CASSIGTGTGATGELFF
V gene: TRBV10-2; J gene: TRBJ2-1; D gene: TRBD2; clone size: .; CDR3 DNA: TGCGCCAGCAGCTGGGGACTAGCGGGGAGCTCCTACAATGAGCAGTTCTTC; CDR3 protein: CASSWGLAGSSYNEQFF
V gene: TRBV4-2; J gene: TRBJ2-7; D gene: .; clone size: .; CDR3 DNA: TGTGCCAGCAGCCAAGCTTTCGCCATGAGCACCTACGAGCAGTACTTC; CDR3 protein: CASSQAFAMSTYEQYF
V gene: TRBV7-9; J gene: TRBJ1-2; D gene: TRBD1; clone size: .; CDR3 DNA: TGTGCCAGCAGCTTAGTTTATGGGACAGGGAGTAACTATGGCTACACCTTC; CDR3 protein: CASSLVYGTGSNYGYTF
V gene: TRBV28; J gene: TRBJ2-6; D gene: .; clone size: .; CDR3 DNA: TGTGCCAGCAGCTCGAGGGGGGCAAAACCCCTCTCTGGGGCCAACGTCCTGACTTTC; CDR3 protein: CASSSRGAKPLSGANVLTF
V gene: TRBV7-8; J gene: TRBJ2-6; D gene: .; clone size: .; CDR3 DNA: TGTGCCAGCAGCTTAATGAGGGGTGGGTCTGGGGCCAACGTCCTGACTTTC; CDR3 protein: CASSLMRGGSGANVLTF
V gene: TRBV18; J gene: TRBJ2-1; D gene: .; clone size: .; CDR3 DNA: TGTGCCAGCTCACCAGGCAGTGACTCCTACAATGAGCAGTTCTTC; CDR3 protein: CASSPGSDSYNEQFF
V gene: TRBV7-9; J gene: TRBJ1-4; D gene: .; clone size: .; CDR3 DNA: TGTGCCAGCAGCCTACAGGGCGTTGAAAAACTGTTTTTT; CDR3 protein: CASSLQGVEKLFF
V gene: TRBV6-1; J gene: TRBJ2-2; D gene: .; clone size: .; CDR3 DNA: TGTGCCAGCAGTGAATTTGGTAGACGGGAGCTGTTTTTT; CDR3 protein: CASSEFGRRELFF
V gene: TRBV6-5; J gene: TRBJ2-7; D gene: TRBD1; clone size: .; CDR3 DNA: TGTGCCAGCAGTTCGGACAGGACTTCCTACGAGCAGTACTTC; CDR3 protein: CASSSDRTSYEQYF
V gene: TRBV5-1; J gene: TRBJ1-1; D gene: .; clone size: .; CDR3 DNA: TGCGCCAGCAGCTTCGATTACACTGAAGCTTTCTTT; CDR3 protein: CASSFDYTEAFF
V gene: TRBV30; J gene: TRBJ2-5; D gene: TRBD1; clone size: .; CDR3 DNA: TGTGCCTGGAGAAACAGGGGGACTGCGACCCAGTACTTC; CDR3 protein: CAWRNRGTATQYF
V gene: TRBV18; J gene: TRBJ2-7; D gene: .; clone size: .; CDR3 DNA: TGTGCCAGCTCACCACAGGGCCCCTACGAGCAGTACTTC; CDR3 protein: CASSPQGPYEQYF
V gene: TRBV4-3; J gene: TRBJ1-2; D gene: .; clone size: .; CDR3 DNA: TGCGCCAGCAGCCAAGGGCGGGGGGCAGATGGCTACACCTTC; CDR3 protein: CASSQGRGADGYTF
V gene: TRBV28; J gene: TRBJ1-3; D gene: TRBD1; clone size: .; CDR3 DNA: TGTGCCAGCACCCGAGGGGGCTTGGGTGGAAACACCATATATTTT; CDR3 protein: CASTRGGLGGNTIYF